This TCR beta chain stems from a study of human T cells and chemical hapten exposure (dated by TCRdb to about 2021). Some background on the complete study: For sensitization, 2% DPC in acetone was applied to an approximately 2 cm by approximately 2 cm area of upper inner arm skin. Weekly therapeutic DPC doses were additionally applied to the scalp of patients throughout the roughly 24-week study period. Patch testing was performed on the upper back with Finn chambers containing 0.01% DPC, and the patch tests were scored after 6 days according to International Contact Dermatitis Research Group standards. Alopecia areata with under or over 50% scalp involvement, alopecia totalis and alopecia universalis were represented in the patient cohort, which was mostly female. The libraries were sequenced as a pool, and the TCR yield per sample differed mostly because of small variations in library volumes within the pool. This study followed changes in the peripheral blood TCR repertoire in vivo during primary and secondary sensitization of alopecia patients to the hapten diphenylcyclopropenone (DPC). Blood samples were taken from patients before sensitization (week 0) and then at 2, 6 and about 24 weeks after DPC sensitization. For TCR sequencing, blood came from about 28 alopecia patients at anywhere from one to four time points (pre-sensitization, 2, 6 and 24 weeks). Beyond this particular receptor, the publication reports: DPC sensitization did not change how many TCRs were above 1 in 1000 frequency, and no evidence was found of alterations in global repertoire structure. Significantly more large CDR3 similarity clusters were formed by expanded TCRs than by pre-sensitization or healthy control sets, consistent with antigen-driven responses. The number of PT1 expanded TCRs positively correlated with patch test score, significant at thresholds 8, 16 and 32 but not 4. After repeated subsampling, changes were observed in the strength of the expansion versus patch-test correlation and in the threshold at which the correlation became significant. Because all patients had alopecia, a presumed autoimmune disease, the immune response of the patients might differ from that of healthy individuals.

The time point tag for this specimen amounts to: patch test 3, about 24 weeks after DPC sensitization. Read against the paper, the sample's treatment or condition label means: therapeutic diphenylcyclopropenone sensitization with weekly scalp DPC. At every patch-test visit, the blood draw took place before the patch test was put on. To be eligible, patients had to be aged 18 to 70, diagnosed with alopecia and judged suitable for DPC therapy, while pregnant patients were excluded. Total RNA was extracted from unfractionated whole blood collected in Tempus Blood RNA tubes. Receptor libraries were prepared by RACE. Instrument on record: NextSeq 500. During library preparation, unique molecular identifiers were attached to individual cDNA molecules so that TCRs could be counted quantitatively and reproducibly. From each blood RNA sample, both TCR alpha and TCR beta chains were sequenced. On the authors' methods: Samples had a median of about 90,000 TCRs, with a range from 23,224 to 690,600. V, J and CDR3 annotation of the TCR reads was performed with the Decombinator software suite. Every sample was subsampled to the same number of TCRs (28,000) for the PS versus PT1 abundance plots. Expanded TCRs were defined as absent before sensitization and observed at least eight times at the 2-week time point. In-frame beta chains were kept once TCRdb had trimmed the public reads at Q25 with fastp and called clones with MiXCR. Rows merge per CDR3 protein into single entries with the most common DNA and genes. Here the V and J calls rest on TCRdb's processing, not on the authors' analysis. The table for this sample lists about 190,000 distinct CDR3 sequences; around 25% of them were counted only once. The ten largest clones add up to 2% to 2.5% of the sample.

V loses 7 bases at its end and J loses 7 bases; junction bases beyond the gene matches: 4. The CDR3 measures 11 amino acids from cysteine to phenylalanine. Of the read, only the CDR3 DNA is kept; its 33 bases are in frame from base 1. CDR1 and CDR2, looked up from the germline V gene, are SQVTM and ANQGSEA. Notes on this clonotype: What this receptor recognizes is not known. Base-call qualities are not available, and no considerably larger clone is one nucleotide away.

The TCR sequence derives from a woman in her thirties or forties with alopecia areata. Some clones in this sample may be carry-over from other donors' samples. This receptor chain uses TRBV29-1 and TRBJ1-2; 9 of the junction bases match TRBD1. Sequencing used whole blood, obtained in connection with sensitization to the hapten diphenylcyclopropenone (DPC). The DNA sequence follows: TGCAGCGGGATGACAGGGGGTGGCTACACCTTC. Its translation is CSGMTGGGYTF.